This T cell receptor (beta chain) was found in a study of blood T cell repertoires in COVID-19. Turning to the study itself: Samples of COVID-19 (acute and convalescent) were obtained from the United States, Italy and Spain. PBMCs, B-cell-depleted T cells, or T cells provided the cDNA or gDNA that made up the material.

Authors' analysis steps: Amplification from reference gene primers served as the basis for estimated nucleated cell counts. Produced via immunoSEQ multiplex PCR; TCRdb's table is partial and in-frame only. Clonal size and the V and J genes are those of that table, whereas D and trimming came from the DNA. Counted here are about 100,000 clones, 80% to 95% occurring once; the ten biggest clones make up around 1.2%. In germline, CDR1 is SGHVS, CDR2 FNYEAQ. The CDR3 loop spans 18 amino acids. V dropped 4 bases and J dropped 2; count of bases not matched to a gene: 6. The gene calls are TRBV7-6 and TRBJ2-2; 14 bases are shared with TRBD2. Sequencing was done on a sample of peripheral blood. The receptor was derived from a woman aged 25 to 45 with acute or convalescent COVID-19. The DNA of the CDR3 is TGTGCCAGCAGCTCTAGACTAGCGGGAGGGCCAAACACCGGGGAGCTGTTTTTT. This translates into CASSSRLAGGPNTGELFF. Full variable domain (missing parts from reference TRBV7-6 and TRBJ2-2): GAGVSQSPRYKVTKRGQDVALRCDPISGHVSLYWYRQALGQGPEFLTYFNYEAQQDKSGLPNDRFSAERPEGSISTLTIQRTEQRDSAMYRCASSSRLAGGPNTGELFFGEGSRLTVL.